This T cell receptor (beta chain) was obtained from a study of CD8 T cells in Susac syndrome. A quantity of roughly 0.5 to 1 ug RNA underwent reverse transcription using random hexamers. Amplification of TCR beta CDR3 used immunoSEQ multiplex PCR across 54 Vbeta and 13 Jbeta. Each CDR3 protein is one row after TCRdb ran MiXCR on the immunoSEQ multiplex PCR reads. In the table there are about 300,000 distinct CDR3 sequences, 75% to 90% of which are singletons. Between the trimmed V and J ends, which lost 9 bases and 0 bases, there was a span of 13 bases. Germline CDR1 SGHNT, CDR2 YYREEE (reference sequence). This CDR3 has 13 amino acids.

The TCR sequence derives from a human donor with multiple sclerosis. The material sequenced was CD8+ T cells from PBMCs. The chain has TRBV5-4 and TRBJ2-7, with D perhaps matching TRBD2 (6 bases). This CDR3 is CATSGLTSYEQYF. The CDR3, as DNA: TGTGCCACTTCGGGACTTACCTCCTACGAGCAGTACTTC. The complete variable domain, with remaining parts taken from reference TRBV5-4 and TRBJ2-7, reads ETGVTQSPTHLIKTRGQQVTLRCSSQSGHNTVSWYQQALGQGPQFIFQYYREEENGRGNFPPRFSGLQFPNYSSELNVNALELDDSALYLCATSGLTSYEQYFGPGTRLTVT.